This entry describes one TCR beta chain. After removal of 1 base from V and 6 bases from J, the junction contained 5 bases not matched to a gene. Germline V CDR1 and CDR2: SGHTA, FQGNSA. CDR3 length equals 14 residues. This sample stems from a study of T cell repertoires in cytomegalovirus infection. As for the study in general: Shared public TCR beta signatures pointed to both CMV infection and a matching HLA type.

TCRdb itself ran the reads through MiXCR, one entry per CDR3 protein. The sample includes roughly 720,000 distinct CDR3 sequences, roughly 36% of them seen just once. The J gene is TRBJ2-7, the V gene TRBV7-2, with 8 bases fitting TRBD1. Sequenced material: PBMCs. This receptor was identified in a human donor in good health (CMV status not recorded). Some clones in this sample may be carry-over from other donors' samples. CDR3 sequence reads: CASSLGGTGGEQYF. In DNA form, the CDR3 reads TGTGCCAGCAGCTTAGGAGGCACAGGGGGCGAGCAGTACTTC.